The following is a TCR beta chain sequence with its context. Germline V CDR1 and CDR2: SGHRS, YFSETQ. This CDR3 comprises 14 residues. V was pared by 4 bases and J by 2 bases, with 12 bases between. Only in-frame clones appear in the TCRdb table, and some are missing; sequencing was by immunoSEQ multiplex PCR. The sample lists about 210,000 clones, 70% to 85% occurring once. This sample is part of a study of blood T cell repertoires in COVID-19. Study summary: Some COVID-19 samples were acute and others convalescent; all came from the United States, Italy and Spain. Nucleic acid was either cDNA or gDNA, and it came from T cells, B-cell-depleted T cells, or PBMCs.

V is TRBV5-1 and J is TRBJ1-1; unclear D gene. The sample was peripheral blood. This TCR derives from a man aged 35 to 55 who had recovered from COVID-19. The CDR3 reads CASSPRHVNTEAFF. CDR3 DNA: TGCGCCAGCAGCCCAAGACACGTAAACACTGAAGCTTTCTTT.